This T cell receptor (beta chain) emerged from a study of T cell repertoires in cytomegalovirus infection. Across the whole study: Both a matching HLA type and CMV infection were indicated by public TCR beta signatures.

One entry per CDR3 protein results from TCRdb running MiXCR on the reads. The table lists about 530,000 distinct CDR3 sequences, about 30% of them singletons. Germline loops: CDR1 MDHEN, CDR2 SYDVKM. The CDR3 is 14 residues long. V was pared by 3 bases and J by 7 bases, with 4 bases of the junction left unmatched. Concerning this clonotype: No antigen is known for it.

General study results and limits: In two of eight donors, the top clonotype was HLA-C-restricted CMV-specific. The study identified carriers of CMV plus the relevant HLA from cumulative public TCR beta family frequency.

Sample: PBMCs. This clonotype was obtained from a human donor in good health (CMV status not recorded). Some clones in this sample may be carry-over from other donors' samples. The V and J genes are TRBV28 and TRBJ2-2; 8 bases agree with TRBD1. The CDR3 bases are TGTGCCAGCAGTTTGACAGGGGACATCGGGGAGCTGTTTTTT. Protein: CASSLTGDIGELFF.